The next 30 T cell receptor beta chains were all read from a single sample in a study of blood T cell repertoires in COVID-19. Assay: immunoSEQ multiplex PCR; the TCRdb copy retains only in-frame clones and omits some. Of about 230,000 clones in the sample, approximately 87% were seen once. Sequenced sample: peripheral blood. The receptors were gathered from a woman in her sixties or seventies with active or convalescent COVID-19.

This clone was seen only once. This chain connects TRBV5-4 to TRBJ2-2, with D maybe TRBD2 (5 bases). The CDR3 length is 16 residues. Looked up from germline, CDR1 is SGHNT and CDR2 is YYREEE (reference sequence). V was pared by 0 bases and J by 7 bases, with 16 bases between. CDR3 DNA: TGTGCCAGCAGCTTGGAGCCGGGAACCCTCTTCGGGGAGCTGTTTTTT. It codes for CASSLEPGTLFGELFF.

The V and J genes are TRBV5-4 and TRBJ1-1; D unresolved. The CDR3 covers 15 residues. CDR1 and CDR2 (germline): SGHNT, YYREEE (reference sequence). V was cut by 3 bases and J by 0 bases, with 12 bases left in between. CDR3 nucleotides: TGTGCCAGCAGCTCCGCCGCGAGTATGAACACTGAAGCTTTCTTT. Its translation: CASSSAASMNTEAFF.

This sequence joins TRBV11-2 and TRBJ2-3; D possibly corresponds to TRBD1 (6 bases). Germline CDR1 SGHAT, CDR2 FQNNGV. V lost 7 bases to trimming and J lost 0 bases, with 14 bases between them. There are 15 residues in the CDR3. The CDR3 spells CASIYRETSTDTQYF. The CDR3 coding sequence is TGTGCCAGCATCTACAGGGAGACTAGCACAGATACGCAGTATTTT. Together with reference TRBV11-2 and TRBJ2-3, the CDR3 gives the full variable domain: EAGVAQSPRYKIIEKRQSVAFWCNPISGHATLYWYQQILGQGPKLLIQFQNNGVVDDSQLPKDRFSAERLKGVDSTLKIQPAKLEDSAVYLCASIYRETSTDTQYFGPGTRLTVL.

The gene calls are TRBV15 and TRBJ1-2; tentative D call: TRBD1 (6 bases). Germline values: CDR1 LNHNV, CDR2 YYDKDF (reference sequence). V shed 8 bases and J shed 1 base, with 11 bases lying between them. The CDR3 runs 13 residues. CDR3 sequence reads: CATGGRLNYGYTF. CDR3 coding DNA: TGTGCCACCGGGGGCAGACTTAACTATGGCTACACCTTC.

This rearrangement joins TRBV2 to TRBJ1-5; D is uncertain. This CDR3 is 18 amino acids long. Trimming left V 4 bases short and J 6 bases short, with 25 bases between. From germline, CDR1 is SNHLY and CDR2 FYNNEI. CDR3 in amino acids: CASSVPLYGPGVIQPQHF. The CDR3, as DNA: TGTGCCAGCAGTGTCCCTCTATACGGCCCAGGCGTTATTCAGCCCCAGCATTTT.

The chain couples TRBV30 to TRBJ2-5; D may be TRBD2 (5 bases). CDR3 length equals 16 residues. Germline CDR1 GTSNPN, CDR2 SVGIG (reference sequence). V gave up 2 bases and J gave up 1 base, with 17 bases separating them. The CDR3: CAWSRGLIFAQETQYF. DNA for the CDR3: TGTGCCTGGAGTCGAGGACTTATCTTCGCCCAAGAGACCCAGTACTTC.

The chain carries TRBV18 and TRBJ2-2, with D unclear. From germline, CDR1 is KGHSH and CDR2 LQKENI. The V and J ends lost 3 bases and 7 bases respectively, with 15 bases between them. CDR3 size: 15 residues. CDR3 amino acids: CASSPIRVGNGELFF. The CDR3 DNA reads TGTGCCAGCTCACCGATTCGGGTCGGTAACGGGGAGCTGTTTTTT.

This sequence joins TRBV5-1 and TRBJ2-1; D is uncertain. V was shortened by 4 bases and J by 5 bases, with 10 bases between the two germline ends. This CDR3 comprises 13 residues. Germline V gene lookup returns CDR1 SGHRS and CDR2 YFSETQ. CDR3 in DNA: TGCGCCAGCAGCCCCACTCCCAACAATGAGCAGTTCTTC. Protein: CASSPTPNNEQFF.

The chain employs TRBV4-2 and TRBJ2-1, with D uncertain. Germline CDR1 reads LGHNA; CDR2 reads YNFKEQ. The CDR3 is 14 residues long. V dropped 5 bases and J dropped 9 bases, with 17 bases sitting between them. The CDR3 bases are TGTGCCAGCAGCTCCTTTGACTCCGAAGGTGAGCAGTTCTTC. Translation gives CASSSFDSEGEQFF.

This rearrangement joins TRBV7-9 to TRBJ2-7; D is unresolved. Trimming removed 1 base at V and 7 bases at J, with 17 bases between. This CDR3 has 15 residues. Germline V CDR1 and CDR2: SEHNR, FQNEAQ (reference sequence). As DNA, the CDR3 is TGTGCCAGCAGCTTAGGTGTCACTTTACCTATAGAGCAGTACTTC. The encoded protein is CASSLGVTLPIEQYF.

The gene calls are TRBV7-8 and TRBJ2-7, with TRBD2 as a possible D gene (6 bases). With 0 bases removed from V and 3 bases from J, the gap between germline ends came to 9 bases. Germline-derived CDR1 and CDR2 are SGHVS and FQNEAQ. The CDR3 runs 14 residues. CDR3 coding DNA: TGTGCCAGCAGCTTAGCCCGGGACTTCTACGAGCAGTACTTC. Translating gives CASSLARDFYEQYF.

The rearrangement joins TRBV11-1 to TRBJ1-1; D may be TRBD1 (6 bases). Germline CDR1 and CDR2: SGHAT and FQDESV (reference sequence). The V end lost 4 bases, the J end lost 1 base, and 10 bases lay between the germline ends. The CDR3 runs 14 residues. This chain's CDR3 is CASSSRGANTEAFF. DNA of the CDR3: TGTGCCAGCAGCTCACGGGGGGCGAACACTGAAGCTTTCTTT.

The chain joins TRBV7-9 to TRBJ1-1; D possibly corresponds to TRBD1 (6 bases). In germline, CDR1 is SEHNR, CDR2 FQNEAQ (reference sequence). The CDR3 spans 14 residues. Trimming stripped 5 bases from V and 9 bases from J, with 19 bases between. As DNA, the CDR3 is TGTGCCAGCAGCCCAGACAGGCACTTTTTCAAAGCTTTCTTT. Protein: CASSPDRHFFKAFF.

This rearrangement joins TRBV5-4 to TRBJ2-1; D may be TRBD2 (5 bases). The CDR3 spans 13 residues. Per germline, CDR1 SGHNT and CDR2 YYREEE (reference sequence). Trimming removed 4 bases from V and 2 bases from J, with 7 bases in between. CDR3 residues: CASSTGAYNEQFF. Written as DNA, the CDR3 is TGTGCCAGCAGCACCGGGGCCTACAATGAGCAGTTCTTC. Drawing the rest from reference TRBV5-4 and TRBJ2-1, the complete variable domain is ETGVTQSPTHLIKTRGQQVTLRCSSQSGHNTVSWYQQALGQGPQFIFQYYREEENGRGNFPPRFSGLQFPNYSSELNVNALELDDSALYLCASSTGAYNEQFFGPGTRLTVL.

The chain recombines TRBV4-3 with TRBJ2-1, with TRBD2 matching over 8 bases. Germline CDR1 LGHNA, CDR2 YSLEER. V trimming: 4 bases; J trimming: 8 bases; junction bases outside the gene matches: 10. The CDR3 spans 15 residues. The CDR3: CASSRWSSGGDEQFF. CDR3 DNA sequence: TGCGCCAGCAGCCGTTGGAGCAGCGGGGGTGATGAGCAGTTCTTC.

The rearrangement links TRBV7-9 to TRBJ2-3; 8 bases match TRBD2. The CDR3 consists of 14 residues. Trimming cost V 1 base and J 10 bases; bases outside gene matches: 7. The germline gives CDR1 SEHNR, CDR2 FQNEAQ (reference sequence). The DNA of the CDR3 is TGTGCCAGCAGCTTAGTATCGGGGGGGTCGCCGCAGTATTTT. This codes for CASSLVSGGSPQYF.

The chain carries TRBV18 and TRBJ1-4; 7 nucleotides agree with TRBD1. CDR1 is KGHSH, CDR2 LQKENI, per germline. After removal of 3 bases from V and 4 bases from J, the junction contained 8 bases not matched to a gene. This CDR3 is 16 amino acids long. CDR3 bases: TGTGCCAGCTCACCGACGGGACAGAGCATTAATGAAAAACTGTTTTTT. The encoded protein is CASSPTGQSINEKLFF. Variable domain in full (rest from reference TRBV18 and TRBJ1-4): NAGVMQNPRHLVRRRGQEARLRCSPMKGHSHVYWYRQLPEEGLKFMVYLQKENIIDESGMPKERFSAEFPKEGPSILRIQQVVRGDSAAYFCASSPTGQSINEKLFFGSGTQLSVL.

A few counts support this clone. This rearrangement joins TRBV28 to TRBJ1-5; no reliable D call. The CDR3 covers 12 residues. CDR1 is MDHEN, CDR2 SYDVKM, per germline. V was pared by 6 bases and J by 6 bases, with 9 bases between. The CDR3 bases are TGTGCCAGCAGGGACTTTGGTCAGCCCCAGCATTTT. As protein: CASRDFGQPQHF.

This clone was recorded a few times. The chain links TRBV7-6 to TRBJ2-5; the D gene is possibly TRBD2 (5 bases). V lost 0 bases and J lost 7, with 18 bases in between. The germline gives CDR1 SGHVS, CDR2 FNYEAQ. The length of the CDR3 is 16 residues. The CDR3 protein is CASSLAGRGGGATQYF. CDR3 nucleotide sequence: TGTGCCAGCAGCTTAGCCGGCCGGGGTGGAGGTGCGACCCAGTACTTC.

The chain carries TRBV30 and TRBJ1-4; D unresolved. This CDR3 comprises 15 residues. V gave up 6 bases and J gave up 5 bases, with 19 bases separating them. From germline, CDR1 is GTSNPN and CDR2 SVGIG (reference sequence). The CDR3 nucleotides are TGTGCCTGCCATGGGGAGACGGGCGGAAATGAAAAACTGTTTTTT. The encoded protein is CACHGETGGNEKLFF.

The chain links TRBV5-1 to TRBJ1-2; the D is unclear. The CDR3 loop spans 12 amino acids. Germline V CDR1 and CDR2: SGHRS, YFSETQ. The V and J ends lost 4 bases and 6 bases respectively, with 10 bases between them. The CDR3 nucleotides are TGCGCCAGCAGCGAGGAGTCTGATGGCTACACCTTC. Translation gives CASSEESDGYTF.

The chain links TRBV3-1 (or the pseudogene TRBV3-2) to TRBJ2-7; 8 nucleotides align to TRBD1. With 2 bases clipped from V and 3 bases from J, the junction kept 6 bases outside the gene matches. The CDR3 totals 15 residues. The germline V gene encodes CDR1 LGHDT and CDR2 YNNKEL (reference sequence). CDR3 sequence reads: CASSQPDRGHYEQYF. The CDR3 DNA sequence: TGTGCCAGCAGCCAACCCGACAGGGGACACTACGAGCAGTACTTC.

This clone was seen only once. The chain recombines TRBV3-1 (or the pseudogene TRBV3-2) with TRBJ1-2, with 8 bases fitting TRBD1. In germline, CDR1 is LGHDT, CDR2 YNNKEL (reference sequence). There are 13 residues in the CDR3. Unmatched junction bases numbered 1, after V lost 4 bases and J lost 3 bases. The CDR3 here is CASSPGGDYGYTF. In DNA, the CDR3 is TGTGCCAGCAGCCCAGGGGGCGACTATGGCTACACCTTC.

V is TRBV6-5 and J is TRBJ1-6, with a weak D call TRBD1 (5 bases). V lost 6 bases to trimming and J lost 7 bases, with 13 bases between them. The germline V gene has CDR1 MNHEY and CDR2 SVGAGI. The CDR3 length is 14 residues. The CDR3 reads CASSRTGPNSPLHF. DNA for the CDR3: TGTGCCAGCAGCCGTACAGGTCCGAATTCACCCCTCCACTTT.

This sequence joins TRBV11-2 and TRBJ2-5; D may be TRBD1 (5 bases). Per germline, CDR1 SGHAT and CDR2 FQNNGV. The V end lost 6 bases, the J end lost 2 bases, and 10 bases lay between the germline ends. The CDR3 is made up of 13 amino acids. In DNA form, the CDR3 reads TGTGCCAGCAGTCTGGGGCTGCAAGAGACCCAGTACTTC. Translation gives CASSLGLQETQYF.

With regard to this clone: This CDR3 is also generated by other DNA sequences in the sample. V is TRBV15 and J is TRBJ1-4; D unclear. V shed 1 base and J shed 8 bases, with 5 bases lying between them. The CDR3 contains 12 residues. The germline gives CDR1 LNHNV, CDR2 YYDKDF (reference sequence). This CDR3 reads CATSRGSEKLFF. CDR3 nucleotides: TGTGCCACCAGCAGAGGTAGCGAAAAACTGTTTTTT.

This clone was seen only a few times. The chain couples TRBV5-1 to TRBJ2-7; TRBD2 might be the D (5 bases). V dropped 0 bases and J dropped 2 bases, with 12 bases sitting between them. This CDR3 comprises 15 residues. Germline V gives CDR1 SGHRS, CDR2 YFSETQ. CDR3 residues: CASSLAATGAYEQYF. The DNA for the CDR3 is TGCGCCAGCAGCTTGGCGGCAACCGGGGCCTACGAGCAGTACTTC.

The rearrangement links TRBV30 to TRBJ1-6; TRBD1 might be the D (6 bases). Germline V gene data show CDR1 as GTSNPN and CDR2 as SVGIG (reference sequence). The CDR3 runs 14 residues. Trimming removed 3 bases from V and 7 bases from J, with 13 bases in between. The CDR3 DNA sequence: TGTGCCTGGAGCCCCTGGGGGGGCAATTCACCCCTCCACTTT. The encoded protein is CAWSPWGGNSPLHF.

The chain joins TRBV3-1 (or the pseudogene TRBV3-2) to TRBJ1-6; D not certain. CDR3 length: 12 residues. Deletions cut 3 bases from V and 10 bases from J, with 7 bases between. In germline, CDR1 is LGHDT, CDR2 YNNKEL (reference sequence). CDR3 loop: CASSQAQSPLHF. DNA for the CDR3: TGTGCCAGCAGCCAGGCCCAATCACCCCTCCACTTT.

DNA for the CDR3: TGTGCCAGCAGTTTAGTTCCCCCCGGGACAGATCACACTGAAGCTTTCTTT. The encoded protein is CASSLVPPGTDHTEAFF. The chain carries TRBV28 and TRBJ1-1; TRBD1 matches at 7 bases. CDR1 MDHEN and CDR2 SYDVKM come from the germline V gene. V was clipped by 2 bases and J by 3 bases; unmatched bases: 12. The CDR3 totals 17 residues.